A single sample gave rise to the 17 T cell receptor beta chains below, sequenced in a study of OX40 agonist ivuxolimab in advanced cancers. The library was built by means of the immunoSEQ multiplex PCR assay. In TCRdb, the immuneACCESS table is reduced to in-frame sequences with V and J assigned. These tables do not hold every clone; where another copy was compared, an unresolved V gene accounts for under half, and the others remain unexplained. The sample table lists 78,000 or so clones, roughly 90% of them with a count of one. The ten largest make up approximately 0.79% of the sample. The specimen was CD4+ or CD8+ T cells sorted from blood, collected in a trial of the OX40 agonist ivuxolimab. The source is an adult with an advanced solid tumor such as melanoma, head and neck, liver or kidney cancer.

The V call is TRBV7-9, the J call TRBJ2-1; TRBD1 matches 9 bases. From germline, CDR1 is SEHNR and CDR2 FQNEAQ (reference sequence). The CDR3 covers 15 residues. Trimming cost V 4 bases and J 0 bases; bases outside gene matches: 1. CDR3 coding DNA: TGTGCCAGCAGCTCGACAGGGGGCTCCTACAATGAGCAGTTCTTC. This sequence encodes CASSSTGGSYNEQFF.

V and J are TRBV5-6 and TRBJ1-5; 7 nucleotides align to TRBD1. This CDR3 has 14 amino acids. CDR1 and CDR2 (germline): SGHDT, YYEEEE. V lost 1 base and J lost 5; bases outside the gene matches: 3. The CDR3 region is CASSLTGDDQPQHF. CDR3 sequence (DNA): TGTGCCAGCAGCTTGACAGGGGACGATCAGCCCCAGCATTTT.

This chain connects TRBV5-6 to TRBJ2-5; perhaps TRBD1 as D (5 bases). The V gene lost 4 bases and the J gene lost 0 bases, with 10 bases spanning the gap. Germline CDR1 reads SGHDT; CDR2 reads YYEEEE. This CDR3 has 14 amino acids. The chain's CDR3 is CASSLTAYQETQYF. DNA of the CDR3: TGTGCCAGCAGCCTGACAGCGTACCAAGAGACCCAGTACTTC.

This clone came up once. This rearrangement joins TRBV5-4 to TRBJ1-3; perhaps TRBD1 as D (5 bases). Germline CDR1 and CDR2: SGHNT and YYREEE (reference sequence). CDR3 length equals 16 residues. Trimming shortened V by 1 base and J by 3 bases, and 14 bases separated the two germline ends. CDR3 in amino acids: CASSLTTGGIGNTIYF. CDR3 DNA sequence: TGTGCCAGCAGCTTGACAACAGGCGGTATTGGAAACACCATATATTTT. The full variable domain, in which reference TRBV5-4 and TRBJ1-3 provide the parts outside the CDR3, is ETGVTQSPTHLIKTRGQQVTLRCSSQSGHNTVSWYQQALGQGPQFIFQYYREEENGRGNFPPRFSGLQFPNYSSELNVNALELDDSALYLCASSLTTGGIGNTIYFGEGSWLTVV.

The rearrangement links TRBV5-4 to TRBJ2-5, with TRBD1 as a possible D gene (7 bases). This CDR3 spans 16 amino acids. Trimming cost V 4 bases and J 11 bases, with 27 bases left between them. CDR1 and CDR2 (germline): SGHNT, YYREEE (reference sequence). CDR3 bases: TGTGCCAGCAGCCCCGGTGGTCGGATAGCGGAGACAGGGCAGTACTTC. Its protein is CASSPGGRIAETGQYF.

The chain joins TRBV28 to TRBJ2-1; TRBD2 might be the D (6 bases). The CDR3 loop spans 14 amino acids. V lost 10 bases and J lost 8, with 21 bases in between. Germline lookup yields CDR1 MDHEN and CDR2 SYDVKM. As DNA, the CDR3 is TGTGCCACAGCTCTCCGGGGGTCTGGGGATGAGCAGTTCTTC. The encoded protein is CATALRGSGDEQFF.

The rearrangement uses TRBV5-1 and TRBJ1-5; D is perhaps TRBD1 (5 bases). The CDR3 has 14 residues. Germline V lookup: CDR1 SGHRS, CDR2 YFSETQ. Deletions cut 6 bases from V and 4 bases from J, with 14 bases between. The CDR3 spells CASKSGLGNQPQHF. DNA for the CDR3: TGCGCCAGCAAATCAGGGTTAGGGAATCAGCCCCAGCATTTT.

The chain recombines TRBV6-4 with TRBJ2-3; D possibly uses TRBD1 or TRBD2 (5 bases each). V shed 4 bases and J shed 0 bases, with 8 bases lying between them. Looked up from germline, CDR1 is MRHNA and CDR2 is SNTAGT. This CDR3 comprises 14 residues. The CDR3 coding sequence is TGTGCCAGCAGTGCGGGGCCTAGCACAGATACGCAGTATTTT. Residues: CASSAGPSTDTQYF.

This clone was counted only a few times. The chain couples TRBV30 to TRBJ1-1; TRBD1 might be the D (5 bases). The CDR3 runs 13 residues. V was cut by 2 bases and J by 8 bases, with 15 bases left in between. Germline loops: CDR1 GTSNPN, CDR2 SVGIG (reference sequence). CDR3 coding DNA: TGTGCCTGGAGTACTCAATTGGGGCTGGAAGCTTTCTTT. Its protein is CAWSTQLGLEAFF. The full variable domain, with the rest looked up from reference TRBV30 and TRBJ1-1, is SQTIHQWPATLVQPVGSPLSLECTVEGTSNPNLYWYRQAAGRGLQLLFYSVGIGQISSEVPQNLSASRPQDRQFILSSKKLLLSDSGFYLCAWSTQLGLEAFFGQGTRLTVV.

The chain carries TRBV5-1 and TRBJ2-1; 10 nucleotides match TRBD1. CDR3 length equals 15 residues. Trimming at V came to 3 bases and at J to 7 bases, leaving 7 bases not matched to a gene. Germline V lookup: CDR1 SGHRS, CDR2 YFSETQ. CDR3: CASSSGTGVGNEQFF. The CDR3 bases are TGCGCCAGCAGCTCGGGGACAGGGGTCGGGAATGAGCAGTTCTTC. Combining the CDR3 with reference TRBV5-1 and TRBJ2-1 gives the whole variable domain KAGVTQTPRYLIKTRGQQVTLSCSPISGHRSVSWYQQTPGQGLQFLFEYFSETQRNKGNFPGRFSGRQFSNSRSEMNVSTLELGDSALYLCASSSGTGVGNEQFFGPGTRLTVL.

This clone was seen more than once but under ten times. This chain uses TRBV30 with TRBJ1-2; D gene ambiguous. With 5 bases removed from V and 7 bases from J, the gap between germline ends came to 17 bases. Germline V CDR1 and CDR2: GTSNPN, SVGIG (reference sequence). This CDR3 region has 13 residues. CDR3 in DNA: TGTGCCTGGTCCTCATTCTCCTCGGGTGGCTACACCTTC. It specifies CAWSSFSSGGYTF.

The count of this clone is one. V and J are TRBV10-3 and TRBJ2-7; the D gene could be TRBD1 or TRBD2 (5 bases each). The CDR3 is made up of 12 amino acids. The germline V and J ends were trimmed by 9 bases and 7 bases, with 16 bases remaining between them. The germline CDR1 and CDR2 sequences are ENHRY and SYGVKD. The CDR3 protein is CAMGTALREQYF. In DNA, the CDR3 is TGTGCCATGGGGACGGCACTTAGGGAGCAGTACTTC.

The rearrangement links TRBV7-3 to TRBJ1-6; TRBD1 is a possible D gene (5 bases). Germline V gives CDR1 SGHTA, CDR2 FQGTGA. The CDR3 contains 15 residues. The ends were cut back, 3 bases at V and 1 base at J, with 7 bases in the middle. CDR3 nucleotide sequence: TGTGCCAGCAGCTTGGGGGGTTCCTATAATTCACCCCTCCACTTT. Its translation is CASSLGGSYNSPLHF.

A single count supports this clone. This rearrangement joins TRBV11-2 to TRBJ2-5; no clear D gene. Germline V lookup: CDR1 SGHAT, CDR2 FQNNGV. The V end was cut by 0 bases, the J end by 5 bases, with 4 bases between. This CDR3 is built from 12 residues. The CDR3 is CASSLDRETQYF. DNA of the CDR3: TGTGCCAGCAGCTTAGATCGGGAGACCCAGTACTTC.

V and J are TRBV18 and TRBJ2-6; 9 nucleotides agree with TRBD1. The J segment lost 3 bases and the V segment lost 0 bases, leaving 3 bases of the junction unmatched. Germline V lookup: CDR1 KGHSH, CDR2 LQKENI. This CDR3 has 17 residues. Here the CDR3 reads CASSPPRDRVGANVLTF. The CDR3 nucleotides are TGTGCCAGCTCACCACCGAGGGACAGGGTTGGGGCCAACGTCCTGACTTTC. Full variable domain (outside the CDR3, taken from reference TRBV18 and TRBJ2-6): NAGVMQNPRHLVRRRGQEARLRCSPMKGHSHVYWYRQLPEEGLKFMVYLQKENIIDESGMPKERFSAEFPKEGPSILRIQQVVRGDSAAYFCASSPPRDRVGANVLTFGAGSRLTVL.

V and J are TRBV19 and TRBJ1-1, with D possibly matching TRBD1 (6 bases). CDR1 and CDR2 (germline): LNHDA, SQIVND (reference sequence). The V and J ends lost 3 bases and 1 base respectively, with 12 bases between them. The CDR3 consists of 15 residues. CDR3 DNA sequence: TGTGCCAGTAGTATTCCGGGGGCGCGGAACACTGAAGCTTTCTTT. Protein product: CASSIPGARNTEAFF.

V gene TRBV5-1 combines with J gene TRBJ2-1; D unresolved. This CDR3 has 11 amino acids. V was cut by 7 bases and J by 9 bases, with 11 bases left in between. Germline CDR1 is SGHRS and CDR2 is YFSETQ. The CDR3 is CASGDVSEQFF. The CDR3 DNA sequence: TGCGCCAGCGGAGACGTTAGTGAGCAGTTCTTC.